This TCR beta chain comes out of a study of blood T cell repertoires in COVID-19. On the study more broadly: Italy, Spain and the United States were the sources of the convalescent and acute COVID-19 samples.

In the study's own analysis: Amplification of reference gene primers provided the estimated nucleated cell counts. Produced via immunoSEQ multiplex PCR; TCRdb's table is partial and in-frame only. V, J and clone size were drawn from that table, and D and trimming were deduced from the DNA. The sample lists about 80,000 clones, approximately 89% occurring once. Germline V gives CDR1 KGHSH, CDR2 LQKENI. After removal of 4 bases from V and 6 bases from J, the junction contained 8 bases not matched to a gene. This CDR3 has 15 amino acids. The chain couples TRBV18 to TRBJ2-3; 9 bases fit TRBD2. The clonotype originates from a woman older than 75 with acute or convalescent COVID-19. Sequenced: peripheral blood. The CDR3 bases are TGTGCCAGCTCACTAGCTAGCGGGGCCGGCGATACGCAGTATTTT. It specifies CASSLASGAGDTQYF. The whole variable domain, filled in from reference TRBV18 and TRBJ2-3, reads NAGVMQNPRHLVRRRGQEARLRCSPMKGHSHVYWYRQLPEEGLKFMVYLQKENIIDESGMPKERFSAEFPKEGPSILRIQQVVRGDSAAYFCASSLASGAGDTQYFGPGTRLTVL.